This section outlines one T cell receptor (beta chain) sequence together with its context. The antigen remains unidentified. The data were obtained in a study of response to subunit inactivated influenza vaccine. Study-level points and caveats: The authors proposed limited new T cell recruitment per seasonal influenza vaccination.

The CDR3 sequence is 15 residues long. The germline gives CDR1 DFQATT, CDR2 SNEGSKA (reference sequence). The J segment lost 5 bases and the V segment lost 3 bases, leaving 10 bases of the junction unmatched. From the RT-PCR reads, TCRdb called clonotypes with MiXCR, one entry per CDR3 protein. The sample has about 520,000 distinct CDR3 sequences, approximately 7.3% seen once. This TCR derives from a man aged 45-69 years who received an inactivated influenza vaccine. The chain employs TRBV20-1 and TRBJ2-3; 8 bases are a match to TRBD2. Sequences were derived from PBMCs from blood, sampled less than 30 months after vaccination. This CDR3 is CSASGSDGGGDTQYF. The CDR3 region has the DNA TGCAGTGCTAGCGGGAGCGACGGGGGGGGAGATACGCAGTATTTT.